This record covers a single T cell receptor (beta chain). As yet, its antigen is unknown. The CDR3 runs to 14 residues. The J segment lost 6 bases and the V segment lost 9 bases, leaving 13 bases of the junction unmatched. Per germline, CDR1 MNHEY and CDR2 SVGAGI. After constant-region reverse-primer amplification, full-length variable regions underwent semi-nested PCR with Nested Universal Primer A. One entry per CDR3 protein results from TCRdb running MiXCR on the 5' RACE reads. The data show some 10,000 distinct CDR3 sequences, with over 55% seen just once and approximately 6.2% held by the top ten. Study observations and caveats: Greatest tumor Treg TCR overlap was with tumor naive CD4+ cells. The larger cohort examined one V-J beta rearrangement, not whole repertoires.

The sample consisted of tumor-infiltrating memory CD4+ T cells sorted from the breast tumor. Subset defined: memory CD4+ T cells, CD4+CD45RO+CD25-. The receptor was isolated from a female donor with breast cancer. The chain carries TRBV6-5 and TRBJ1-1, with TRBD1 identical over 7 bases. CDR3 in DNA: TGTGCCAGTTGCAGGGCAGGGGGAGGGTCTGAAGCTTTCTTT. Translation gives CASCRAGGGSEAFF.